In its sample, the clone carrying this TCR beta chain was seen a few times. The data derive from a study of T-cell reconstitution after alpha-beta-depleted transplantation in children. TCRbeta library construction was performed incorporating unique molecular identifiers. TCRdb re-derived calls from the PCR reads in MiXCR, one entry per CDR3 protein. The sample comprises 90,000 to 120,000 distinct CDR3 sequences, almost 6.5% of which are singletons, and approximately 25% rests with the top ten. In germline, CDR1 is MGHRA, CDR2 YSYEKL. Trimming took 1 base from V and 0 from J; bases not matched to a gene: 0. CDR3 size: 15 residues.

The material was PBMCs, mostly from graft donor cells, obtained 360 days after TCRalphabeta/CD19-depleted stem cell transplant. The V and J genes are TRBV4-1 and TRBJ2-1, with 7 bases lining up with TRBD1. The clonotype was recovered from a male patient between 2 and 10 years old who had a stem cell transplant for acute lymphoblastic leukemia, so the T cells may come from the graft donor. In nucleotides, the CDR3 is TGCGCCAGCAGCCAAGGGGACAGCTCCTACAATGAGCAGTTCTTC. It translates to CASSQGDSSYNEQFF.